These 20 T cell receptor beta chains originate from one sample sequenced in a study of vaccination and CD4 T cells after COVID-19. No antigen is known for these receptors. Treatment noted: roughly nine-day PBMC culture with coronavirus spike peptide pools or control peptides (ViraFEST assay). Cultured CD4+ T cells had their DNA profiled by the Oncomine TCR Beta short-read assay. TCRdb ran MiXCR on the PCR reads and lists one entry per CDR3 protein. The sample shows some 10,000 distinct CDR3 sequences, roughly 31% of them seen only once. The sequenced material came from CD4+ T cells from blood, cultured in vitro. These receptors were taken from a human donor who had recovered from COVID-19.

V gene TRBV7-2 combines with J gene TRBJ2-7, with 10 bases that match TRBD1. Germline V gives CDR1 SGHTA, CDR2 FQGNSA. J was trimmed by 4 bases and V by 6 bases; bases with no gene match: 12. This CDR3 has 16 amino acids. The CDR3 region is CASSFSRDRGQYEQYF. CDR3 sequence (DNA): TGTGCCAGCAGTTTTAGCCGGGACAGGGGACAGTACGAGCAGTACTTC.

The chain links TRBV21-1 to TRBJ1-6. TRBV21-1 is described as a pseudogene. This CDR3 has 13 residues. DNA of the CDR3: TGTGCCAGCAGCAAAAGGTCTCGATCACCCCTCCACTTT. This gives the protein CASSKRSRSPLHF.

The chain carries TRBV5-1 and TRBJ1-2; 8 positions match TRBD1. There are 14 residues in the CDR3. The germline V gene encodes CDR1 SGHRS and CDR2 YFSETQ. J gave up 7 bases and V 4 bases, and 9 bases lay outside the gene matches. The CDR3 is CASSPNAGGFGYTF. CDR3 bases: TGCGCCAGCAGCCCCAACGCAGGGGGCTTTGGCTACACCTTC.

CDR3 protein: CASSLKGDDSPLHF. CDR3 in DNA: TGTGCCAGCAGTTTAAAGGGTGACGATTCACCCCTCCACTTT. The rearrangement joins TRBV12-3 or TRBV12-4 to TRBJ1-6; D uncertain. Between the trimmed V and J ends, which lost 2 bases and 8 bases, there was a span of 10 bases. This CDR3 contains 14 residues.

This clonotype is medium-sized (0.01 to 0.1%) by share. This rearrangement joins TRBV2 to TRBJ2-7, with D uncertain. The CDR3 has 12 residues. CDR1 SNHLY and CDR2 FYNNEI come from the germline V gene. V lost 6 bases and J lost 3, with 9 bases in between. This CDR3 is CASSFGVYEQYF. For the CDR3, the DNA is TGTGCCAGCAGCTTTGGAGTCTACGAGCAGTACTTC.

This clonotype was counted a few times. The chain combines TRBV20-1 with TRBJ1-3, with 9 nucleotides matching TRBD1. The germline gives CDR1 DFQATT, CDR2 SNEGSKA (reference sequence). This CDR3 comprises 15 residues. V lost 2 bases to trimming and J lost 4 bases; unmatched junction nucleotides: 6. The CDR3 sequence: CSARRTGALGNTIYF. Written as DNA, the CDR3 is TGCAGTGCTAGACGGACAGGGGCGCTAGGAAACACCATATATTTT.

This clonotype turned up a few times. The CDR3 coding sequence is TGTGCCAGCAGCCAAGTTGGGGCCCTGGGGTATAGCAATCAGCCCCAGCATTTT. Translated, it gives CASSQVGALGYSNQPQHF. The chain joins TRBV6-2 or TRBV6-3 to TRBJ1-5, with D tentatively TRBD1 (5 bases). From germline, CDR1 is MNHEY and CDR2 SVGEGT. Trimming cost V 6 bases and J 0 bases, with 21 bases left between them. The CDR3 is 18 amino acids.

V and J are TRBV5-1 and TRBJ2-5; TRBD1 agrees at 10 bases. The CDR3 length is 14 residues. J gave up 2 bases and V 5 bases, and 3 bases lay outside the gene matches. Looked up from germline, CDR1 is SGHRS and CDR2 is YFSETQ. The CDR3 loop reads CASSRDRGQETQYF. The CDR3 coding sequence is TGCGCCAGCAGTCGGGACAGGGGACAAGAGACCCAGTACTTC.

The chain employs TRBV10-2 and TRBJ1-1; a weak D match, TRBD1 (5 bases). This CDR3 region has 11 residues. Germline V gives CDR1 WSHSY, CDR2 SAAADI. Trimming took 4 bases from V and 8 from J, leaving 8 bases between them. The CDR3 is CASSGQIEAFF. The CDR3 DNA follows: TGCGCCAGCAGTGGACAGATCGAAGCTTTCTTT.

This clonotype was counted only a few times. V and J are TRBV7-8 and TRBJ2-7, with D unclear. Germline lookup yields CDR1 SGHVS and CDR2 FQNEAQ. The CDR3 sequence is 11 residues long. The germline V and J ends were trimmed by 2 bases and 5 bases, with 4 bases remaining between them. The CDR3 loop reads CASSLYDEQYF. The CDR3 bases are TGTGCCAGCAGCTTATACGACGAGCAGTACTTC.

J is TRBJ2-7 and V is TRBV20-1, with 10 bases identical to TRBD1. Germline assignment: CDR1 DFQATT and CDR2 SNEGSKA (reference sequence). This CDR3 has 16 residues. Trimming cost V 1 base and J 6 bases; bases outside gene matches: 12. In DNA, the CDR3 is TGCAGTGCTAGAGCAACCACGACAGGGGGCCGGGGCGAGCAGTACTTC. This encodes CSARATTTGGRGEQYF.

This sequence joins TRBV18 and TRBJ1-1; D remains unclear. This CDR3 has 13 amino acids. V was cut by 3 bases and J by 1 base, with 6 bases left in between. Germline V CDR1 and CDR2: KGHSH, LQKENI. CDR3 nucleotide sequence: TGTGCCAGCTCACCGCGCCCGAACACTGAAGCTTTCTTT. This encodes CASSPRPNTEAFF.

The sample holds a few counts of this clonotype. The chain has TRBV15 and TRBJ1-1; D gene uncertain. The germline V gene encodes CDR1 LNHNV and CDR2 YYDKDF (reference sequence). The CDR3 consists of 14 residues. Trimming took 3 bases from V and 2 from J, leaving 10 bases between them. This CDR3 is CATSRDYTNTEAFF. CDR3 nucleotide sequence: TGTGCCACCAGCAGGGATTACACCAACACTGAAGCTTTCTTT.

A few counts support this clonotype. The V gene is TRBV20-1, the J gene TRBJ2-7; 11 positions match TRBD2. Germline loops: CDR1 DFQATT, CDR2 SNEGSKA (reference sequence). V gave up 3 bases and J gave up 1 base; unmatched junction bases: 2. CDR3 size: 14 residues. The CDR3 nucleotides are TGCAGTGCTAGTAGCGGGAGGGGATCCTACGAGCAGTACTTC. Translated, it gives CSASSGRGSYEQYF.

This sequence joins TRBV28 and TRBJ1-2; 7 bases fit TRBD1. Germline CDR1 MDHEN, CDR2 SYDVKM. The length of the CDR3 is 15 residues. Losses at the gene ends were 8 bases for V and 0 bases for J; bases not matched to a gene: 9. CDR3 nucleotides: TGTGCCAGCTACGAGGTTGACAGGGCTAACTATGGCTACACCTTC. As protein: CASYEVDRANYGYTF.

This clonotype was counted between two and nine times. This chain uses TRBV19 with TRBJ2-5; either TRBD1 or TRBD2 may supply D (5 bases each). Trimming removed 5 bases from V and 5 bases from J, with 12 bases in between. The length of the CDR3 is 13 residues. CDR1 LNHDA and CDR2 SQIVND come from the germline V gene (reference sequence). CDR3 DNA: TGTGCCAGTAGTGTCAAGTGGGGGGAGACCCAGTACTTC. This codes for CASSVKWGETQYF.

This clonotype was seen more than once but under ten times. The rearrangement uses TRBV6-1 and TRBJ2-7, with D unclear. Between the trimmed V and J ends, which lost 3 bases and 1 base, there was a span of 10 bases. Germline V lookup: CDR1 MNHNS, CDR2 SASEGT. The CDR3 loop spans 14 amino acids. The CDR3 sequence: CASSDVAGSYEQYF. CDR3 coding DNA: TGTGCCAGCAGTGATGTGGCAGGATCCTACGAGCAGTACTTC.

The chain is built from TRBV2 and TRBJ2-1; D is undetermined. Germline CDR1 reads SNHLY; CDR2 reads FYNNEI. The CDR3 runs 13 residues. Trimming removed 2 bases from V and 3 bases from J, with 5 bases in between. CDR3 in DNA: TGTGCCAGCAGTGAATTGGGCTACAATGAGCAGTTCTTC. Protein product: CASSELGYNEQFF. Filled out from reference TRBV2 and TRBJ2-1, the complete variable domain reads EPEVTQTPSHQVTQMGQEVILRCVPISNHLYFYWYRQILGQKVEFLVSFYNNEISEKSEIFDDQFSVERPDGSNFTLKIRSTKLEDSAMYFCASSELGYNEQFFGPGTRLTVL.

The chain is built from TRBV5-4 and TRBJ1-2, with a tentative D call TRBD1 (6 bases). The CDR3 is 13 amino acids. In germline, CDR1 is SGHNT, CDR2 YYREEE (reference sequence). The germline V and J ends were trimmed by 1 base and 5 bases, with 9 bases remaining between them. CDR3 residues: CASSLNREYGYTF. The CDR3 DNA reads TGTGCCAGCAGCTTGAACAGGGAATATGGCTACACCTTC.

The chain carries TRBV20-1 and TRBJ2-5; D tentatively fits TRBD1 or TRBD2 (7 bases each). V was pared by 8 bases and J by 5 bases, with 15 bases between. There are 12 residues in the CDR3. The germline V gene encodes CDR1 DFQATT and CDR2 SNEGSKA (reference sequence). The chain's CDR3 is CSMTGRGETQYF. CDR3 DNA sequence: TGCAGTATGACAGGGAGGGGGGAGACCCAGTACTTC.